This entry concerns a single T cell receptor beta chain. In this sample, this clonotype turned up many times. Its target antigen remains unknown. No much larger clone exists at a distance of one base, and base qualities are not known. This specimen belongs to a study of T cells in Graves' hyperthyroidism and ophthalmopathy (dated by TCRdb to 2018 to 2020). Regarding the study in general: Peripheral blood was sampled at the time of initial diagnosis, prior to any treatment. TCR V-J signatures able to tell the groups apart were searched for in a discovery cohort of approximately 95 patients, of whom roughly 42 had Graves' ophthalmopathy and around 56 had stable Graves' hyperthyroidism. Whether ophthalmopathy could be predicted prospectively was tested in an independent validation cohort made up of under 20 hyperthyroidism patients plus 17 patients who later progressed to ophthalmopathy. The 75 to 100 discovery patients were randomly split 7:3 into training and test sets. The study also compared thyroid tissue and blood T-cell repertoires from several Graves' hyperthyroidism patients. Following sampling, methimazole starting at 30 mg daily was given to hyperthyroidism patients, and high-dose intravenous methylprednisolone was given to ophthalmopathy patients. The paper describes TCR Vbeta CDR3 sequencing of 130 to 150 peripheral blood samples, made up of 43 ophthalmopathy patients, 70 to 75 hyperthyroidism patients and about 17 progressor patients.

V ends up 5 bases short and J 8 bases short, with an unmatched junction base count of 7. The CDR3 runs 16 residues from the cysteine to the phenylalanine. Here the CDR3 DNA is all that survives: 48 bases in frame from base 1. Reading the germline V gene gives CDR1 MDHEN and CDR2 SYDVKM. Ophthalmopathy patients had moderately to severely active disease, with a Clinical Activity Score of 3 or more, a NOSPECS grade of 4 or more, and a disease duration of less than 3 months. Patients with uncontrolled infections, other autoimmune diseases, pregnancy or lactation were excluded. Diagnoses were established on the basis of clinical symptoms, serum thyroxine and TRAb, thyroid ultrasound, and orbital computed tomography. Ficoll-Paque density gradient centrifugation was used to isolate PBMCs from 8.5 to 10 ml of fresh peripheral blood. Total RNA was extracted with Trizol reagent, and quality was checked on an Agilent 2100 Bioanalyzer.

Amplification of TCR beta CDR3 regions was carried out from RNA transcripts. The first round of RT-PCR for the TCR CDR3 was performed with the HTBI primer set and the Qiagen OneStep RT-PCR kit. Libraries were constructed in a second round of multiplex PCR, after which size selection and purification were carried out. Sequencing of the libraries was done on an Illumina HiSeq2000 using paired-end 100 bp reads. The authors processed their data as follows. Raw data were processed with SOAPnuke, discarding reads with adapters, uncalled bases, mean Phred below 15, or no exact constant-primer or identifier match. High-quality paired reads were merged using COPE v1.2.5, and each unique nucleotide sequence was defined as a clonotype. MiTCR v1.1 was used to align clonotypes to the IMGT TRBV, TRBD and TRBJ reference segments. The analysis was restricted to V-J combinations with a frequency above 0.0001, which together covered around 99% of the repertoires. The TCS score was defined as F50 (clonal expansion) divided by E x V (chaos), with BLOSUM62-based TCRdist calculated between CDR3 peptides within each V-J. Welch's t-statistics and random forest reduced fewer than 550 V-J features to roughly 13, which were used in a naive Bayes classifier (R e1071). TCRdb applied fastp at Q25 and MiXCR to the public reads, then kept only in-frame beta chains. Each CDR3 protein appears once, grouped with its most common genes and DNA. It is TCRdb's table, rather than the study itself, that gives the V and J calls and clone size. This sample is represented by hundreds of thousands of distinct CDR3 sequences; roughly 15% of them were singletons. Approximately 12% of the sample comes from the top ten.

Overall study outcomes, separate from this receptor: Ophthalmopathy was separated from stable hyperthyroidism by a 13 V-J signature model, with about 86% sensitivity and about 84% specificity obtained in cross-validation and 80%/75% obtained in testing. Most expanded thyroid clonotypes (frequency above 0.001) were also detected in blood, suggesting blood repertoires may reflect thyroid immune responses. No statistical method was used to set the sample size in advance, and investigators knew the group allocation. In validation, the model predicted progression to ophthalmopathy with over 65% sensitivity and 72% to 75% specificity, a median of 6.5 months before onset.

The TCR was taken from a woman between 50 and 59 years old with Graves' ophthalmopathy. Sequenced material: blood. Recombination connected TRBV28 to TRBJ2-2; 14 bases in between match TRBD2. In nucleotides, the sequence is TGTGCCAGCAGTCTGAGACTAGCGGGAGGGCGAGGGGAGCTGTTTTTT. This sequence encodes CASSLRLAGGRGELFF.